These 29 T cell receptor beta chains share one sample of origin, sequenced in a study of CD8 T cells in Susac syndrome. Reverse transcription of about 0.5 to 1 ug RNA was carried out with random hexamers. TCRdb re-called the immunoSEQ multiplex PCR reads with MiXCR, one entry per CDR3 protein. The sample has roughly 200,000 distinct CDR3 sequences, roughly 94% seen once. The sequenced material came from CD4+ T cells from PBMCs. The receptors were sampled from a human donor in good health.

This clonotype was seen a few times. The V and J genes are TRBV5-1 and TRBJ2-3; D unresolved. V gave up 0 bases and J gave up 3 bases, with 2 bases separating them. The CDR3 contains 12 residues. The germline CDR1 and CDR2 sequences are SGHRS and YFSETQ. CDR3 loop: CASSLETDTQYF. The CDR3 nucleotides are TGCGCCAGCAGCTTGGAAACAGATACGCAGTATTTT.

The table lists this clonotype with a count of one. CDR3 sequence reads: CASSRTTSLTGELFF. The CDR3 bases are TGTGCCAGCAGCCGAACGACTAGCCTCACCGGGGAGCTGTTTTTT. The V gene is TRBV5-4, the J gene TRBJ2-2, with TRBD2 identical over 7 bases. This CDR3 region has 15 residues. Germline CDR1 reads SGHNT; CDR2 reads YYREEE (reference sequence). J was trimmed by 4 bases and V by 4 bases; bases with no gene match: 7.

The chain links TRBV29-1 to TRBJ2-1; no clear D gene. Germline lookup yields CDR1 SQVTM and CDR2 ANQGSEA. With 8 bases removed from V and 4 bases from J, the gap between germline ends came to 12 bases. CDR3 length: 12 amino acids. The CDR3: CSFISAYNEQFF. In DNA form, the CDR3 reads TGCAGCTTCATCTCGGCATACAATGAGCAGTTCTTC.

V usage is TRBV20-1 and J usage is TRBJ2-7; D not certain. Per germline, CDR1 DFQATT and CDR2 SNEGSKA (reference sequence). The CDR3 is made up of 10 amino acids. V shed 0 bases and J shed 7 bases, with 4 bases lying between them. CDR3 nucleotide sequence: TGCAGTGCTAGAGATGATGAGCAGTACTTC. This gives the protein CSARDDEQYF.

The chain couples TRBV30 to TRBJ1-2; 10 bases agree with TRBD1. This CDR3 spans 13 amino acids. V gave up 5 bases and J gave up 4 bases; unmatched junction bases: 4. Germline CDR1 reads GTSNPN; CDR2 reads SVGIG (reference sequence). The chain's CDR3 is CAWGTGERYGYTF. In DNA, the CDR3 is TGTGCCTGGGGGACAGGGGAGCGCTATGGCTACACCTTC.

J is TRBJ2-3 and V is TRBV7-2; 11 positions agree with TRBD2. The CDR3 totals 14 residues. CDR1 is SGHTA and CDR2 is FQGNSA in the germline V gene. The V gene end was trimmed by 8 bases and the J gene end by 3 bases; junction bases not matched to a gene: 4. The CDR3 protein is CASGTSGRTDTQYF. Written as DNA, the CDR3 is TGTGCCAGCGGTACTAGCGGGAGAACAGATACGCAGTATTTT.

The chain has TRBV5-1 and TRBJ2-5; maybe TRBD1 (6 bases). V was clipped by 2 bases and J by 5 bases, with 16 bases between them. This CDR3 has 15 amino acids. Germline assignment: CDR1 SGHRS and CDR2 YFSETQ. CDR3 nucleotide sequence: TGCGCCAGCAGCTTATTACAGGGAACCGCGGAGACCCAGTACTTC. It translates to CASSLLQGTAETQYF. Full variable domain (remainder filled in from reference TRBV5-1 and TRBJ2-5): KAGVTQTPRYLIKTRGQQVTLSCSPISGHRSVSWYQQTPGQGLQFLFEYFSETQRNKGNFPGRFSGRQFSNSRSEMNVSTLELGDSALYLCASSLLQGTAETQYFGPGTRLLVL.

This chain connects TRBV20-1 to TRBJ2-5, with D perhaps matching TRBD2 (6 bases). V shed 6 bases and J shed 4 bases, with 15 bases lying between them. This CDR3 has 13 residues. The germline V gene has CDR1 DFQATT and CDR2 SNEGSKA (reference sequence). CDR3 residues: CSASGLRRETQYF. DNA of the CDR3: TGCAGTGCCTCGGGACTTCGACGAGAGACCCAGTACTTC.

This chain joins TRBV5-8 and TRBJ2-1, with D hard to call. Trimming left V 0 bases short and J 9 bases short, with 4 bases between. The CDR3 has 11 amino acids. Germline V gives CDR1 SGHTS, CDR2 YDEGEE. The CDR3 bases are TGTGCCAGCAGCTTGGTTCGTGAGCAGTTCTTC. This codes for CASSLVREQFF.

The table lists this clonotype with a few counts. This chain connects TRBV11-2 to TRBJ2-1; tentative D call: TRBD2 (5 bases). Looked up from germline, CDR1 is SGHAT and CDR2 is FQNNGV. The ends were cut back, 1 base at V and 9 bases at J, with 16 bases in the middle. The CDR3 sequence is 15 residues long. The DNA of the CDR3 is TGTGCCAGCAGCTTAGGATTTTCGATAGGAGGTGAGCAGTTCTTC. Its protein is CASSLGFSIGGEQFF.

CDR3 DNA: TGTGCCAGCAGTCAATTGTCGCAAGAGACCCAGTACTTC. This gives the protein CASSQLSQETQYF. The J gene is TRBJ2-5, the V gene TRBV6-2 or TRBV6-3; D gene ambiguous. V lost 5 bases and J lost 2, with 9 bases in between. Germline values: CDR1 MNHEY, CDR2 SVGEGT. This CDR3 region has 13 residues.

The table lists this clonotype with a count of one. V and J are TRBV30 and TRBJ2-4; D not certain. Per germline, CDR1 GTSNPN and CDR2 SVGIG (reference sequence). This CDR3 has 12 amino acids. V lost 3 bases and J lost 6, with 9 bases in between. CDR3 residues: CAWRVTTNIQYF. CDR3 in DNA: TGTGCCTGGAGGGTGACAACAAACATTCAGTACTTC.

The chain is built from TRBV6-5 and TRBJ1-1; 7 bases line up with TRBD1. Germline lookup yields CDR1 MNHEY and CDR2 SVGAGI. V shed 7 bases and J 2 bases; nucleotides not matched to a gene: 4. The CDR3 length is 13 residues. As DNA, the CDR3 is TGTGCCAGCAACAGGGGAGGAAACACTGAAGCTTTCTTT. Translating it yields CASNRGGNTEAFF.

The chain is built from TRBV4-3 and TRBJ2-6; D possibly matches TRBD1 or TRBD2 (5 bases each). The germline V gene encodes CDR1 LGHNA and CDR2 YSLEER. This CDR3 comprises 20 residues. The V and J ends lost 0 bases and 0 bases respectively, with 18 bases between them. Here the CDR3 reads CASSQDLLRDRISGANVLTF. The CDR3 coding sequence is TGCGCCAGCAGCCAAGATCTACTCCGGGACCGCATCTCTGGGGCCAACGTCCTGACTTTC.

About this clonotype itself: Germline is not matched at one junction end, which may reflect a read error. The chain uses TRBV5-1 and TRBJ2-7, with TRBD1 matching 9 bases. This CDR3 is 14 amino acids long. Per germline, CDR1 SGHRS and CDR2 YFSETQ. The CDR3 sequence: CASSSRDRDDEQSF. CDR3 nucleotide sequence: TGCGCCAGCAGCAGCCGGGACAGGGATGACGAGCAGTCCTTC.

V and J are TRBV29-1 and TRBJ2-1, with D perhaps matching TRBD2 (5 bases). Trimming took off 4 bases at V and 8 bases at J, with 6 bases between the two ends. Germline V gene data show CDR1 as SQVTM and CDR2 as ANQGSEA. This CDR3 has 10 residues. CDR3 in amino acids: CSVGEYEQFF. Written as DNA, the CDR3 is TGCAGCGTTGGGGAGTATGAGCAGTTCTTC.

The chain combines TRBV30 with TRBJ2-5, with D perhaps TRBD1 (5 bases). Germline V gene sequence: CDR1 GTSNPN, CDR2 SVGIG (reference sequence). V lost 3 bases and J lost 1, with 12 bases in between. The CDR3 loop spans 14 amino acids. In DNA form, the CDR3 reads TGTGCCTGGAGCTCAGGGATGGTCCAAGAGACCCAGTACTTC. Its protein is CAWSSGMVQETQYF.

A remark on this clonotype: One end of the junction varies from germline; a read error may be responsible. The rearrangement joins TRBV29-1 to TRBJ2-5; no definite D call. In germline, CDR1 is SQVTM, CDR2 ANQGSEA. The length of the CDR3 is 12 residues. This chain's CDR3 is CGVGELQETQYF. CDR3 coding DNA: TGCGGCGTTGGGGAATTACAAGAGACCCAGTACTTC.

This chain uses TRBV29-1 with TRBJ1-5, with D hard to call. The germline CDR1 and CDR2 sequences are SQVTM and ANQGSEA. The length of the CDR3 is 12 residues. V dropped 4 bases and J dropped 7 bases, with 11 bases sitting between them. CDR3 region: CSVGAARQPQHF. The CDR3, as DNA: TGCAGCGTTGGGGCAGCAAGACAGCCCCAGCATTTT.

The chain's CDR3 is CSATSSGDTDTQYF. CDR3 DNA sequence: TGCAGTGCTACCTCTAGTGGGGACACAGATACGCAGTATTTT. The gene calls are TRBV20-1 and TRBJ2-3; D gene unclear. Trimming stripped 4 bases from V and 2 bases from J, with 13 bases between. The CDR3 covers 14 residues. Germline assignment: CDR1 DFQATT and CDR2 SNEGSKA (reference sequence).

This chain uses TRBV30 with TRBJ1-2; no clear D gene. The CDR3 extends over 14 amino acids. The germline gives CDR1 GTSNPN, CDR2 SVGIG (reference sequence). V was shortened by 2 bases and J by 4 bases, with 14 bases between the two germline ends. The chain's CDR3 is CAWSPREPAYGYTF. DNA of the CDR3: TGTGCCTGGAGTCCTCGGGAGCCTGCCTATGGCTACACCTTC.

J is TRBJ2-5 and V is TRBV12-3 or TRBV12-4; maybe TRBD2 (6 bases). The CDR3 has 13 residues. The V end lost 2 bases, the J end lost 5 bases, and 9 bases lay between the germline ends. Here the CDR3 reads CASSLRERETQYF. The CDR3 DNA is TGTGCCAGCAGTTTACGGGAGCGGGAGACCCAGTACTTC.

The CDR3 nucleotides read TGTGCCAGCAGCAGGATCAGGGGAAAGAACACTGAAGCTTTCTTT. Its protein product is CASSRIRGKNTEAFF. The gene calls are TRBV9 and TRBJ1-1, with D perhaps TRBD1 (6 bases). V was shortened by 4 bases and J by 1 base, with 14 bases between the two germline ends. Germline lookup yields CDR1 SGDLS and CDR2 YYNGEE. The CDR3 has 15 amino acids.

The chain recombines TRBV28 with TRBJ2-1; D may be TRBD2 (7 bases). There are 15 residues in the CDR3. Trimming left V 7 bases short and J 4 bases short, with 17 bases between. Germline V gene sequence: CDR1 MDHEN, CDR2 SYDVKM. The CDR3 loop is CASTPGVSGYNEQFF. CDR3 nucleotide sequence: TGTGCCAGCACCCCAGGGGTTAGCGGGTACAATGAGCAGTTCTTC.

The chain couples TRBV6-2 or TRBV6-3 to TRBJ2-7; TRBD2 agrees at 8 bases. The CDR3 consists of 14 residues. Germline values: CDR1 MNHEY, CDR2 SVGEGT. Unmatched junction bases numbered 5, after V lost 7 bases and J lost 0 bases. CDR3 DNA sequence: TGTGCCAGCAAGGAAGCGGGAGCCTCCTACGAGCAGTACTTC. Translation gives CASKEAGASYEQYF.

The CDR3 nucleotides read TGTGCCACCAGTGTTCTCTCCGGGACAGGGCGCCAGCCCCAGCATTTT. It translates to CATSVLSGTGRQPQHF. The chain couples TRBV24-1 to TRBJ1-5, with 9 nucleotides matching TRBD1. The CDR3 length is 16 residues. Unmatched junction bases numbered 11, after V lost 5 bases and J lost 7 bases. Germline CDR1 KGHDR, CDR2 SFDVKD.

This sequence joins TRBV5-1 and TRBJ2-3; D call uncertain. The CDR3 extends over 13 amino acids. Trimming stripped 5 bases from V and 0 bases from J, with 7 bases between. The germline V gene encodes CDR1 SGHRS and CDR2 YFSETQ. The CDR3 reads CASSVKSTDTQYF. CDR3 sequence (DNA): TGCGCCAGCAGTGTCAAGAGCACAGATACGCAGTATTTT. The entire variable domain, with the rest obtained from reference TRBV5-1 and TRBJ2-3, is as follows: KAGVTQTPRYLIKTRGQQVTLSCSPISGHRSVSWYQQTPGQGLQFLFEYFSETQRNKGNFPGRFSGRQFSNSRSEMNVSTLELGDSALYLCASSVKSTDTQYFGPGTRLTVL.

This clonotype has a single count. CDR3 protein: CASSLRREVNTEAFF. The DNA of the CDR3 is TGTGCCAGCAGCCTTAGACGGGAGGTGAACACTGAAGCTTTCTTT. The chain joins TRBV4-2 to TRBJ1-1; the D is unclear. CDR3 size: 15 residues. Trimming shortened V by 4 bases and J by 0 bases, and 12 bases separated the two germline ends. Germline CDR1 and CDR2: LGHNA and YNFKEQ.

The chain combines TRBV20-1 with TRBJ2-5; 9 bases match TRBD1. The trim removed 4 bases at V and 5 bases at J, leaving 5 bases unmatched. Germline loops: CDR1 DFQATT, CDR2 SNEGSKA (reference sequence). The CDR3 is made up of 13 amino acids. The chain's CDR3 is CSATRDRVETQYF. CDR3 in DNA: TGCAGTGCTACCCGGGACAGGGTCGAGACCCAGTACTTC.